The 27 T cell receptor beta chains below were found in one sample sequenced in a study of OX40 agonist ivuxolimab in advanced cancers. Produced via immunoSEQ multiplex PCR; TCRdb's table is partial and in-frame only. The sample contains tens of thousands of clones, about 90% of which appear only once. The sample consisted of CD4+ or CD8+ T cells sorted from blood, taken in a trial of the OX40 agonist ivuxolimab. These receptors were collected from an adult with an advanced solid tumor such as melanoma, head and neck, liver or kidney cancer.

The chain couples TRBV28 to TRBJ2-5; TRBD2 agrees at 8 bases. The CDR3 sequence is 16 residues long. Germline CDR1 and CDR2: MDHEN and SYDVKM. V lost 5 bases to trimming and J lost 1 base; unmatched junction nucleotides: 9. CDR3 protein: CASSGVLAGPQETQYF. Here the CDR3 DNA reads TGTGCCAGCAGTGGAGTGTTAGCGGGACCCCAAGAGACCCAGTACTTC.

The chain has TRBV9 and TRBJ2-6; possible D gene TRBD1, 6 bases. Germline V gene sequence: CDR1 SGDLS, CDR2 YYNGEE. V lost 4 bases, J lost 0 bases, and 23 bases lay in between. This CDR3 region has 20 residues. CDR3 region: CASSPTGTPLSSSGANVLTF. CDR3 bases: TGTGCCAGCAGCCCAACCGGGACACCTCTAAGTTCCTCTGGGGCCAACGTCCTGACTTTC.

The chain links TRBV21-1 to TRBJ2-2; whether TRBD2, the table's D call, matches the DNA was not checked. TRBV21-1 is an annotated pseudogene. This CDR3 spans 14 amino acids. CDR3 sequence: CASRGLAGTGELFF. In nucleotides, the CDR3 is TGTGCCAGCAGAGGGCTAGCGGGAACTGGGGAGCTGTTTTTT.

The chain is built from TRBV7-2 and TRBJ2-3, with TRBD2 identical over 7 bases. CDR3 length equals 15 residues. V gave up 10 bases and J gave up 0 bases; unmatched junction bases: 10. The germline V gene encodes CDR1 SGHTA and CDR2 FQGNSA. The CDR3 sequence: CATSLLATSTDTQYF. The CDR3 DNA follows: TGTGCCACGAGCCTACTAGCGACTAGCACAGATACGCAGTATTTT.

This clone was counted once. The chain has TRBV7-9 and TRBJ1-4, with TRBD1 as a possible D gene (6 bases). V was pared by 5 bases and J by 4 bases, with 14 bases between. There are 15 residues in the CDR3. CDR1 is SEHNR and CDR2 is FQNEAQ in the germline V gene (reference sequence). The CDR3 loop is CASSRMTGLNEKLFF. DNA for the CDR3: TGTGCCAGCAGCCGGATGACAGGTCTTAATGAAAAACTGTTTTTT.

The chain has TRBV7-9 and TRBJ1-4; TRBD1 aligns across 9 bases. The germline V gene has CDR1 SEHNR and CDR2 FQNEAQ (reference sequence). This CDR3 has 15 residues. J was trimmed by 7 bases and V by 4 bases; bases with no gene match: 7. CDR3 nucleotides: TGTGCCAGCAGCTCTAGACAGGGGGGAGGTGAAAAACTGTTTTTT. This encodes CASSSRQGGGEKLFF. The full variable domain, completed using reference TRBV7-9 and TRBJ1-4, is DTGVSQNPRHKITKRGQNVTFRCDPISEHNRLYWYRQTLGQGPEFLTYFQNEAQLEKSRLLSDRFSAERPKGSFSTLEIQRTEQGDSAMYLCASSSRQGGGEKLFFGSGTQLSVL.

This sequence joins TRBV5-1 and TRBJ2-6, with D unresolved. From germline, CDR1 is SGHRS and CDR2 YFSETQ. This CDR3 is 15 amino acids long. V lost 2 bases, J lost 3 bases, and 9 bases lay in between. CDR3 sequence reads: CASSFGLGGANVLTF. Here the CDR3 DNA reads TGCGCCAGCAGCTTTGGGCTTGGTGGGGCCAACGTCCTGACTTTC.

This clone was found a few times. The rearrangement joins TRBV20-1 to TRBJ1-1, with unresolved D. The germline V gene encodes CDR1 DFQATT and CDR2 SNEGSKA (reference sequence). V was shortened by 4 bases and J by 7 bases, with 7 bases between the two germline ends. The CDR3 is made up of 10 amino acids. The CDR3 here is CSAKLHEAFF. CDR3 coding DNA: TGCAGTGCTAAGTTACATGAAGCTTTCTTT.

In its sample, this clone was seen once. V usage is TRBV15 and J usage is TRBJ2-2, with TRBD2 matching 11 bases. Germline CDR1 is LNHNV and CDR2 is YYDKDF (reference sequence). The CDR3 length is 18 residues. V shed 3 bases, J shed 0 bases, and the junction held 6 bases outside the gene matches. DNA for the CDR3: TGTGCCACCAGCAGCCCGGGACTAGCGGCCACGAACACCGGGGAGCTGTTTTTT. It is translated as CATSSPGLAATNTGELFF.

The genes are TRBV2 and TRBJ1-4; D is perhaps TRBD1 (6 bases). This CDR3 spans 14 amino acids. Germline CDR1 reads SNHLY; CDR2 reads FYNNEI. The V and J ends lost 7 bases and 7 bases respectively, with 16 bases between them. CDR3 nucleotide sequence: TGTGCCAGCAACCCAGACAGGTCCGGTGAAAAACTGTTTTTT. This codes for CASNPDRSGEKLFF.

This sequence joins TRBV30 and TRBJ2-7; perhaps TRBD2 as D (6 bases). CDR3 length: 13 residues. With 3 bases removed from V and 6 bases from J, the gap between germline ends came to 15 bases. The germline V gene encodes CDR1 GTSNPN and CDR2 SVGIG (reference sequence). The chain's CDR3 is CAWSIAASAEQYF. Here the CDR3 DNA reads TGTGCCTGGAGCATAGCGGCTTCTGCCGAGCAGTACTTC.

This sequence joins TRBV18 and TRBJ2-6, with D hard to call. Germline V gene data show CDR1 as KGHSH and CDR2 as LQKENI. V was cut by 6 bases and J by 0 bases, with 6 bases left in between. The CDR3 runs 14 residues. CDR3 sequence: CASSRSSGANVLTF. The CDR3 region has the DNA TGTGCCAGCTCGAGGAGCTCTGGGGCCAACGTCCTGACTTTC.

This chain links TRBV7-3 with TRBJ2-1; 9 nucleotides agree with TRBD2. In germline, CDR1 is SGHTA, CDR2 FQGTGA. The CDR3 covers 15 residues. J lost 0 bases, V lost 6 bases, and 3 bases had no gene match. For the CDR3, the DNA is TGTGCCAGCAGTTTTAGCGGGAGCTCCTACAATGAGCAGTTCTTC. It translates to CASSFSGSSYNEQFF.

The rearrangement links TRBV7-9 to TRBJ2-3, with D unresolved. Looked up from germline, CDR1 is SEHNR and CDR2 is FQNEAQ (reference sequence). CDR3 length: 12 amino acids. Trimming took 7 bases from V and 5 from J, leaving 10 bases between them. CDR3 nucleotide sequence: TGTGCCAGCACCAAGGCAGGAGATACGCAGTATTTT. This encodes CASTKAGDTQYF.

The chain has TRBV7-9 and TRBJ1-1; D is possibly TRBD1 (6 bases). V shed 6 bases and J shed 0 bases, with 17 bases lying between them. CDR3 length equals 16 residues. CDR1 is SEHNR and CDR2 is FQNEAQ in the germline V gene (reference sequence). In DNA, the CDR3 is TGTGCCAGCAGGAACCAGGGGTCAGGTATGAACACTGAAGCTTTCTTT. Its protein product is CASRNQGSGMNTEAFF.

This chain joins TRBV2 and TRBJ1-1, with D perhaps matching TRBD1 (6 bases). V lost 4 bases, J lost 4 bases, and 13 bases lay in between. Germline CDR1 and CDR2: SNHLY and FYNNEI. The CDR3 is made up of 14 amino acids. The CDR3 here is CASSAQGGGTEAFF. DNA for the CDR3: TGTGCCAGCAGTGCTCAGGGAGGGGGCACTGAAGCTTTCTTT.

CDR3 bases: TGTGCCAGCAGCACCATAGCTGGGGCCGGGGAGCTGTTTTTT. Residues: CASSTIAGAGELFF. This chain connects TRBV13 to TRBJ2-2; no firm D call. The CDR3 extends over 14 amino acids. CDR1 and CDR2 (germline): PRHDT, FYEKMQ (reference sequence). V gave up 5 bases and J gave up 6 bases, with 13 bases separating them.

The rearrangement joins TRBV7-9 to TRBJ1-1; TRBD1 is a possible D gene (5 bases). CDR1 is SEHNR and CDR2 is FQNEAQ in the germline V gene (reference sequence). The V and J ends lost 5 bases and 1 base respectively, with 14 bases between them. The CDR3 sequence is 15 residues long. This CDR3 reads CASSPRGTRNTEAFF. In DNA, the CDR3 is TGTGCCAGCAGCCCTAGAGGGACCCGGAACACTGAAGCTTTCTTT.

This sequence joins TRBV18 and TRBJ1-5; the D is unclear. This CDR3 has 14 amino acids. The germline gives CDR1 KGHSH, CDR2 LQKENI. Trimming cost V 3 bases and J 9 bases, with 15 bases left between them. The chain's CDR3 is CASSPNGSDGPQHF. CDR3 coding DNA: TGTGCCAGCTCACCTAACGGGTCCGATGGGCCCCAGCATTTT.

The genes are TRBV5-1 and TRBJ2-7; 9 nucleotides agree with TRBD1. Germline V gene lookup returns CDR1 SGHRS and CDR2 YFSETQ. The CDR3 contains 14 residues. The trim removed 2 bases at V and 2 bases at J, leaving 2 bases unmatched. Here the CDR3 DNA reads TGCGCCAGCAGCTTCGGGACAGGGACCTACGAGCAGTACTTC. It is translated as CASSFGTGTYEQYF.

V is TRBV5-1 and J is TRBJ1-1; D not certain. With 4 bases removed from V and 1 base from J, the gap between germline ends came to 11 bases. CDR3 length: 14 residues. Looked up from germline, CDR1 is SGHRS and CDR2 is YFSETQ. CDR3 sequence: CASSPQAGNTEAFF. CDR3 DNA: TGCGCCAGCAGCCCCCAGGCCGGGAACACTGAAGCTTTCTTT.

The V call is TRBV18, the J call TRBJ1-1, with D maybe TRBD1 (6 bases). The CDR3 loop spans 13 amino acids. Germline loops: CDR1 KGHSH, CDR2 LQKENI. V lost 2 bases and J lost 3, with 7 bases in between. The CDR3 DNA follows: TGTGCCAGCTCACCAAACAGGGACACTGAAGCTTTCTTT. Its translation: CASSPNRDTEAFF.

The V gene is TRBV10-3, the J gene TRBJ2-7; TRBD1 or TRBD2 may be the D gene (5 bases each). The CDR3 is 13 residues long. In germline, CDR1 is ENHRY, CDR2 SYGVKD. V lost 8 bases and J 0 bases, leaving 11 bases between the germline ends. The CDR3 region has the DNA TGTGCCATCGGACAAGGGAGCTCCTACGAGCAGTACTTC. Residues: CAIGQGSSYEQYF.

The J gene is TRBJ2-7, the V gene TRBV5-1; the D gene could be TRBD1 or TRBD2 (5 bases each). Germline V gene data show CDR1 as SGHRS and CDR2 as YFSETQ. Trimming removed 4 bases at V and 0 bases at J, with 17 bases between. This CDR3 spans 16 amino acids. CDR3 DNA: TGCGCCAGCAGCCCTACCGGGACGGCGAGCTCCTACGAGCAGTACTTC. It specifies CASSPTGTASSYEQYF.

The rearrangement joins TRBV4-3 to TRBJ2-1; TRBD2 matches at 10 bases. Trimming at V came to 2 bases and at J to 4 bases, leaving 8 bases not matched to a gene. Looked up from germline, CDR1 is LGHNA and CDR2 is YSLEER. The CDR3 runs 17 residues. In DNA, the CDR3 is TGCGCCAGCAGCCAACCCCGGGGTAGCGGGAGGTACAATGAGCAGTTCTTC. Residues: CASSQPRGSGRYNEQFF.

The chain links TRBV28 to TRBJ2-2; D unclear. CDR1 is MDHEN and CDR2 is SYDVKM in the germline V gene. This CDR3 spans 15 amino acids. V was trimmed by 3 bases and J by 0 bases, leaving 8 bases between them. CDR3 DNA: TGTGCCAGCAGTTTGTCGGGTGCGAACACCGGGGAGCTGTTTTTT. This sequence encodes CASSLSGANTGELFF.

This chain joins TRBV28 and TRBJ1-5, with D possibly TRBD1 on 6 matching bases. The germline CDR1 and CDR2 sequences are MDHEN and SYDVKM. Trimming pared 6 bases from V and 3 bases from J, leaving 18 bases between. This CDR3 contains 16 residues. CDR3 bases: TGTGCCAGCAGAACACCGGGACAAGGCCTCAATCAGCCCCAGCATTTT. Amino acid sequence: CASRTPGQGLNQPQHF.